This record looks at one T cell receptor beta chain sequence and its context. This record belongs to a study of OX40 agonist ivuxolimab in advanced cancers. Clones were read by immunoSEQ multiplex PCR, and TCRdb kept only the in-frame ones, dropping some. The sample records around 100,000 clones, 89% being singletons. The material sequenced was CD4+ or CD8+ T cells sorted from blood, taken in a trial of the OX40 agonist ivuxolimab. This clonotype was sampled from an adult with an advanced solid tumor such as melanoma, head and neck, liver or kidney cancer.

CDR3 nucleotides: TGTGCCAGCAGCCAGGATAATGGGGGGACGGATGAGACCCAGTACTTC. Residues: CASSQDNGGTDETQYF. This chain uses TRBV7-9 with TRBJ2-5; D may be TRBD2 (6 bases). The CDR3 is made up of 16 amino acids. Germline-derived CDR1 and CDR2 are SEHNR and FQNEAQ (reference sequence). V was trimmed by 5 bases and J by 5 bases, leaving 21 bases between them.